This T cell receptor (beta chain) came from a study of blood T cell repertoires in COVID-19. Overall study context: Specimens from acute and convalescent COVID-19 originated in the United States, Italy and Spain.

In the source study's methods: Amplification with reference gene primers provided the estimates of nucleated cell counts. Sequencing used immunoSEQ multiplex PCR; TCRdb keeps in-frame clones, though not all of them. D and trimming come from the DNA, and the V and J calls and clone size come from that table. The table includes about 200,000 clones, roughly 85% detected once. The CDR3 is 15 residues long. V gave up 8 bases and J gave up 0 bases, with 14 bases separating them. From germline, CDR1 is MNHEY and CDR2 SMNVEV (reference sequence). This study enrolled people aged 18 to 89 from 20 to 25 US geographic areas. Assignment of participants to cohorts was predicated upon participant-reported clinical history.

The genes are TRBV27 and TRBJ2-1; possibly TRBD2 for D (5 bases). This receptor was obtained from a woman aged 40 to 50 with acute COVID-19. Sequencing input: PBMCs or T cells enriched from blood (not recorded which). The CDR3 region is CASGWTGSSYNEQFF. CDR3 DNA sequence: TGTGCCAGCGGTTGGACGGGAAGCTCCTACAATGAGCAGTTCTTC.